This T cell receptor (beta chain) was sequenced for a study of T cell repertoires in cytomegalovirus infection. Study information: Indications came from public TCR beta signatures; they pointed to CMV infection and to a matching HLA type. Findings and caveats of the study: Summed frequency of shared TCR beta families picked out CMV carriers who also had the relevant HLA. HLA-C-restricted CMV clonotypes gave the most frequent clonotype in two of eight donors.

TCRdb used MiXCR to reprocess the reads, holding one entry per CDR3 protein. The table shows approximately 250,000 distinct CDR3 sequences, with approximately 7% occurring only once. This clonotype appeared many times. The antigen is not known. Trimming shortened V by 4 bases and J by 4 bases, and 5 bases separated the two germline ends. CDR1 is SGHTA, CDR2 FQGNSA, per germline. This CDR3 is 12 amino acids long. V and J are TRBV7-2 and TRBJ1-5; no definite D call. The TCR sequence derives from a human donor in good health (CMV status not recorded). Some clones in this sample may be carry-over from other donors' samples. The sample was PBMCs. CDR3 region: CASSSPNQPQHF. CDR3 nucleotide sequence: TGTGCCAGCAGCTCCCCAAATCAGCCCCAGCATTTT. Full variable domain (missing parts from reference TRBV7-2 and TRBJ1-5): GAGVSQSPSNKVTEKGKDVELRCDPISGHTALYWYRQSLGQGLEFLIYFQGNSAPDKSGLPSDRFSAERTGGSVSTLTIQRTQQEDSAVYLCASSSPNQPQHFGDGTRLSIL.